This T cell receptor (beta chain) was recovered during a study of cytomegalovirus exposure and HLA in healthy donors (dated by TCRdb to the late 2010s). In the study overall: According to an earlier analysis of several hundred of the donors, 150 million to 200 million T cells yielded 90 million to 130 million unique TCR beta sequences and around 300 Gb of sequence data. Of the approximately 370 genotyped donors, 65% to 90% were placed in the genetic ancestry cluster associated with self-reported Caucasian donors. In addition to the first cohort of about 650 subjects, a separate validation cohort of approximately 110 different subjects was used. To predict cytomegalovirus infection status, the study combined high-throughput TCR immunosequencing, statistical association of individual TCRs with disease status, and machine learning. Every repertoire in the discovery cohort had been generated on one and the same sequencing platform. Genome-wide SNP genotypes for about 55% of the roughly 670 donors were used in a later genetic analysis, which treated that subset as a discovery cohort. The study aimed to test whether signatures of past pathogen exposure could be identified by cataloging public T cell receptors. Both class I and class II loci were covered by HLA typing, at four-digit resolution. Rather than using new phenotypic data, the later analysis identified candidate immune exposures from TCR beta sequences and from how often those sequences occurred across donors. A later analysis re-examined previously published TCR beta repertoires from 500 to 700 donors and added high-resolution HLA genotyping to investigate patterns of TCR occurrence. An earlier analysis of roughly 600 of the donors used high-throughput TCR beta sequencing to judge whether each TCR beta V gene segment behaved as functional or pseudogenic. On average, roughly 240,000 unique TCR beta nucleotide sequences were sequenced per donor among 398 genotyped donors of the cohort, with roughly 18% of those sequences being non-productive. The number of typed donors differed by locus: roughly 629-640 for A, B, C, DRB1 and DQB1; approximately 520 for DQA1; some 610 for DPA1; and about 450 for DPB1. Donor age, sex, ethnicity and CMV serostatus were collected together with the repertoire data. Roughly five DR-DQ haplotypes were handled as single units for association and clustering, since linkage in the cohort was strong. An early release that covered several hundred HLA-typed donors contained around 300 gigabases of sequencing data and tens of millions of unique TCR sequences. Using immunosequencing, the study profiled T cell repertoires from fewer than 700 subjects and related those repertoires to cytomegalovirus serostatus. The full study reports these points: In a later genetic analysis, a missense DCLRE1C variant was associated with V-gene and J-gene trimming of TCR beta chains, and the association was replicated in an independent cohort. Because counts were too low, around 18 rarely observed V segments, including chromosome 9 orphons, were left out of the earlier analysis of 500 to 650 of the donors. In both the original and validation cohorts, the classifier was reported to diagnose cytomegalovirus status with high specificity and sensitivity. While some public TCRs were present in many individuals, most TCR sequences turned up only very rarely across donors. In a later genetic analysis, fewer N-insertions in productive TCRs were reported among donors in an Asian-associated ancestry cluster than the approximately 630-donor mean. CMV serostatus was the only immune exposure information available for the cohort. A group of highly shared sequence variants was considered likely to be a technical artifact of the sequencing pipeline. Correlated functional status among segregating V segments might reflect linkage disequilibrium, but an unknown experimental factor could not be ruled out. In a later analysis, some 17,000 TCR beta sequences were associated with specific HLA alleles at a false discovery rate of 0.05. A later analysis found that most CMV-associated TCR beta chains appeared HLA-restricted, with HLA associations seemingly driven largely by CMV exposure. Presence/absence analyses assumed roughly uniform sequencing depth across donors, an assumption that may not hold. In an earlier analysis of 500 to 650 of the donors, most TCR beta V segments appeared in productive rearrangements about 87% or about 30% of the time, broadly matching IMGT annotations. A later analysis found that TCR association rates varied across HLA loci, with DRB1 alleles showing the most associated TCRs and HLA-C alleles the fewest. Because HLA typing was missing for some donors at each locus, association tests included only the typed subset. In vitro tests confirmed that a few of the cytomegalovirus-associated TCR beta chains recognize cytomegalovirus antigens. In a later analysis, several top co-occurrence clusters were reported to appear linked to parvovirus B19, influenza, CMV and Epstein-Barr virus. This cohort had only TCR beta chains sequenced, and the lack of alpha or paired-chain data limited which features could be detected. In a later analysis, HLA-associated TCR beta chains were found to be more clonally expanded and to have lower generation probabilities than equally common non-associated chains. A further reported finding was that TCR beta sequences accurately predicted the HLA-A and HLA-B alleles for most subjects in the first cohort. It was suggested by the authors that the approach could potentially be generalized to other disease states and immunological phenotypes. When HLA alleles, especially DR and DQ, strongly co-occurred, attributing TCR associations to individual alleles was difficult. The study listed 150 to 200 TCR beta chains as associated with cytomegalovirus.

Preparation of the library involved the immunoSEQ multiplex PCR assay. A mixture of 60 forward primers for TCR Vbeta segments and 13 reverse primers for TCR Jbeta segments was used in the multiplex PCR. The CDR3 region of rearranged TCR beta genes was amplified from genomic DNA by a multiplex PCR assay. Amplified TCR beta libraries were sequenced as 87-base-pair reads on the Illumina HiSeq System. As for the authors' bioinformatics: A later analysis counted approximately 76 million unique TCR beta chains across the 666 repertoires, and roughly 10 million of these chains were shared by at least two donors. A nearest-neighbor algorithm error-corrected the raw reads and collapsed the reads into unique sequences, merging closely related sequences to remove PCR and sequencing errors. Alignment of CDR3 sequences to IMGT reference sequences was used to assign V, D and J gene segments. Each retained sequence needed at least a six-nucleotide match to both a V gene segment and a J gene segment. Rearrangements were classified as productive when the CDR3 lacked stop codons and remained in frame with V and J, and all other rearrangements were classified as non-productive. CDR3 was defined according to IMGT convention as the region running from the second conserved V-encoded cysteine to the conserved J-encoded phenylalanine. Sequences without an unambiguous match to a single V gene segment were excluded from the earlier analysis of about 600 of the donors. In an earlier analysis of several hundred of the donors, V segments were called functional above 56.7% productive rearrangements and were called segregating when the between-donor standard deviation exceeded 5%. A statistical classification framework was built for diagnosing cytomegalovirus status from the catalog of TCR beta chain sequences. V and J gene assignment, in a later analysis, came from comparing TCR nucleotide sequences with IMGT/GENE-DB human TR gene sequences. In a later analysis, CDR3 sequences and most-parsimonious VDJ recombination scenarios were assigned using the TCRdist pipeline. A later analysis defined each TCR beta chain by its CDR3 amino acid sequence plus V-gene family, and excluded reads lacking a unique V-gene family. In a later analysis, around 650 highly shared, low-generation-probability nucleotide sequences were removed to address suspected cross-contamination and a sequencing artifact. In a later analysis, a clonal expansion index was calculated for each public chain from normalized within-repertoire ranks of inferred template counts. In a later analysis, generation probabilities were computed using a VDJ recombination model fitted to out-of-frame rearrangements, and the results were checked against IGoR. In a later analysis, TCR-TCR, TCR-HLA and TCR-CMV co-occurrence was scored with hypergeometric tests, and a repertoire-size bias correction was applied to TCR pairs. False discovery rates were estimated in a later analysis by permuting HLA or CMV assignments 20 times. In a later analysis, co-occurring TCRs were grouped using DBSCAN, and TCRdist sequence similarity was added for clustering within HLA-allele-positive subsets. For co-occurrence clustering, repertoires with fewer than 30,000 or more than 120,000 public chains were excluded, along with five or six repertoires with anomalous nucleotide sharing. TCRdb took over this immuneACCESS table, retaining in-frame rearrangements with V and J assigned. Such tables are incomplete; in checked studies, under half of the missing clones stem from an unresolved V gene, and the remainder is unexplained. That table supplies the V and J calls and clone size; D and trimming were determined from the DNA. The sample table holds under 200,000 clones, of which around four fifths were seen once. Together, the top ten hold about 1.3% of the sample.

In total, roughly 710 healthy bone marrow donors made up the cohort. At the time of sampling, every cohort member was nominally healthy, though immune exposures that went unrecorded were likely present. The donor tested CMV seronegative, placing the donor among the 352 seronegative members of the cohort. A peripheral blood sample was collected from each donor, and TCR beta sequencing was performed on peripheral blood mononuclear cells. Genomic DNA was extracted from the blood cell samples with the Qiagen DNeasy Blood Extraction Kit. As to this clone: Its antigen is still unknown. No qualities accompany the bases; no much larger clone lies one base away.

The specimen was PBMCs. The origin of this receptor is a man aged 25 to 40 in good health and CMV-seronegative.

The DNA is TGTGCCAGCAGTGACCCCGACAGGGCCTACAACTACGAGCAGTACTTC. This codes for CASSDPDRAYNYEQYF. The V gene is TRBV28 and the J gene is TRBJ2-7, with 7 bases aligning to TRBD1. Trimming leaves V shorter by 5 bases and J shorter by 3 bases, with the junction holding 13 bases beyond the gene matches. Inclusive of the bounding cysteine and phenylalanine, the CDR3 is 16 residues long. The only DNA kept is the CDR3, 48 bases in frame from the first base. According to the germline V gene, CDR1 reads MDHEN and CDR2 reads SYDVKM.